The 12 T cell receptor beta chains listed next were all sequenced from one sample in a study of blood T cell repertoires in COVID-19. This table comes from immunoSEQ multiplex PCR, and its TCRdb copy is limited to in-frame clones, with some not included. Seen here are fewer than 250,000 clones, roughly 82% observed once, and the top ten hold 4% to 5%. The specimen was peripheral blood. These receptors were obtained from a woman in her 70s with acute or convalescent COVID-19.

For the CDR3, the DNA is TGTGCCAGCACCTTAGGGACAGGGGAAACTGAAGCTTTCTTT. Translation gives CASTLGTGETEAFF. The J gene is TRBJ1-1, the V gene TRBV6-5; TRBD1 matches at 10 bases. Germline CDR1 is MNHEY and CDR2 is SVGAGI. The CDR3 extends over 14 amino acids. V dropped 7 bases and J dropped 5; count of bases not matched to a gene: 7.

The rearrangement uses TRBV5-1 and TRBJ2-7; 8 bases line up with TRBD2. Germline-derived CDR1 and CDR2 are SGHRS and YFSETQ. There are 15 residues in the CDR3. V dropped 4 bases and J dropped 1; count of bases not matched to a gene: 7. CDR3 bases: TGCGCCAGCAGCCCCCCCGGGAGGGGGTCCTACGAGCAGTACTTC. Residues: CASSPPGRGSYEQYF.

The gene calls are TRBV7-9 and TRBJ2-1, with a possible D match to TRBD1 (6 bases). CDR3 size: 13 residues. Deletions cut 3 bases from V and 10 bases from J, with 13 bases between. Germline V CDR1 and CDR2: SEHNR, FQNEAQ (reference sequence). CDR3 region: CASSFAGAAEQFF. The DNA for the CDR3 is TGTGCCAGCAGCTTCGCAGGGGCCGCGGAGCAGTTCTTC.

The sample holds one count of this clone. The V and J genes are TRBV3-1 (or the pseudogene TRBV3-2) and TRBJ1-2; TRBD1 matches 9 bases. The V gene's germline CDR1 is LGHDT and CDR2 YNNKEL (reference sequence). The CDR3 is 14 residues long. V shed 4 bases and J 4 bases; nucleotides not matched to a gene: 4. DNA of the CDR3: TGTGCCAGCAGCCTCCCGGGACAGGGCTATGGCTACACCTTC. It yields the protein CASSLPGQGYGYTF.

The chain uses TRBV4-3 and TRBJ1-6; perhaps TRBD1 as D (5 bases). V lost 1 base and J lost 7, with 14 bases in between. CDR1 and CDR2 (germline): LGHNA, YSLEER. This CDR3 region has 16 residues. This chain's CDR3 is CASSQGTFKGNSPLHF. CDR3 coding DNA: TGCGCCAGCAGCCAAGGGACATTCAAGGGGAATTCACCCCTCCACTTT.

This chain joins TRBV4-2 and TRBJ1-2; D remains unclear. The CDR3 loop spans 15 amino acids. V was cut by 5 bases and J by 4 bases, with 17 bases left in between. The germline V gene has CDR1 LGHNA and CDR2 YNFKEQ. The CDR3 nucleotides read TGTGCCAGCAGCGATCGGACCGACTACTCCTATGGCTACACCTTC. This gives the protein CASSDRTDYSYGYTF.

CDR3 nucleotide sequence: TGTGCCAGCAGGAGGACAGGGGGCATCTCTGGGGCCAACGTCCTGACTTTC. It is translated as CASRRTGGISGANVLTF. The genes are TRBV28 and TRBJ2-6; 11 bases fit TRBD1. V trimming: 6 bases; J trimming: 0 bases; junction bases outside the gene matches: 4. The CDR3 is made up of 17 amino acids. The V gene's germline CDR1 is MDHEN and CDR2 SYDVKM.

The rearrangement links TRBV27 to TRBJ2-7, with 7 bases aligning to TRBD1. This CDR3 region has 15 residues. Trimming cost V 7 bases and J 0 bases; bases outside gene matches: 9. Germline lookup yields CDR1 MNHEY and CDR2 SMNVEV (reference sequence). The CDR3 loop is CASIHLGGASYEQYF. The CDR3 bases are TGTGCCAGCATCCACCTAGGGGGCGCCTCCTACGAGCAGTACTTC.

The chain couples TRBV10-1 to TRBJ1-5; weak D call: TRBD1 (5 bases). Germline V gene sequence: CDR1 WNHNN, CDR2 SYGVQD (reference sequence). Between the trimmed V and J ends, which lost 3 bases and 6 bases, there was a span of 12 bases. The CDR3 length is 14 residues. CDR3 sequence: CASSDGQGPQPQHF. In nucleotides, the CDR3 is TGCGCCAGCAGTGATGGTCAGGGTCCTCAGCCCCAGCATTTT.

This sequence joins TRBV5-1 and TRBJ2-5, with D uncertain. The V end lost 0 bases, the J end lost 3 bases, and 6 bases lay between the germline ends. Germline CDR1 and CDR2: SGHRS and YFSETQ. The CDR3 is 13 amino acids. CDR3 nucleotides: TGCGCCAGCAGCTTGGGCCAGGAAGAGACCCAGTACTTC. Amino acid sequence: CASSLGQEETQYF.

This chain connects TRBV5-1 to TRBJ1-1; 7 bases agree with TRBD1. Germline V gene sequence: CDR1 SGHRS, CDR2 YFSETQ. The CDR3 has 16 amino acids. Losses at the gene ends were 0 bases for V and 2 bases for J; bases not matched to a gene: 7. CDR3 in DNA: TGCGCCAGCAGCTTGGGGACAGGAAATTCAAACACTGAAGCTTTCTTT. Its translation: CASSLGTGNSNTEAFF.

This clone has just one count. The J gene is TRBJ2-7, the V gene TRBV10-3, with 8 bases aligning to TRBD1. The germline V gene encodes CDR1 ENHRY and CDR2 SYGVKD. The ends lost 4 bases at V and 3 bases at J; junction bases unmatched: 8. This CDR3 spans 15 amino acids. In DNA form, the CDR3 reads TGTGCCATCAGTGCCGACAGGGGCCAAGTCTACGAGCAGTACTTC. Amino acids: CAISADRGQVYEQYF.